These 26 T cell receptor beta chains originate from one sample sequenced in a study of circulating and synovial CD4+ cells in juvenile arthritis. Some clones are missing from TCRdb's copy, which holds only in-frame ones; the method was immunoSEQ multiplex PCR. This table holds about 33,000 clones, roughly 96% found once. Sample: CD4+ T cells from blood. The receptors come from a human donor with juvenile idiopathic arthritis.

As concerns this clone: The same CDR3 arises from other DNA sequences in this sample as well. This chain uses TRBV6-8 with TRBJ1-6, with no clear D. CDR3 length: 15 amino acids. V was pared by 2 bases and J by 7 bases, with 12 bases between. Germline values: CDR1 MNHGY, CDR2 SAAAGT. In DNA form, the CDR3 reads TGTGCCAGCAGTTACCCGGGGTTAGAAAATTCACCCCTCCACTTT. Protein product: CASSYPGLENSPLHF.

The chain combines TRBV7-9 with TRBJ1-3; 7 nucleotides match TRBD1. The CDR3 has 18 residues. Trimming at V came to 0 bases and at J to 0 bases, leaving 8 bases not matched to a gene. The germline V gene encodes CDR1 SEHNR and CDR2 FQNEAQ (reference sequence). In DNA, the CDR3 is TGTGCCAGCAGCTTAGCAACAGGGGCCCTAAGCTCTGGAAACACCATATATTTT. Amino acids: CASSLATGALSSGNTIYF. Based on the CDR3 plus reference TRBV7-9 and TRBJ1-3, the full variable domain is DTGVSQNPRHKITKRGQNVTFRCDPISEHNRLYWYRQTLGQGPEFLTYFQNEAQLEKSRLLSDRFSAERPKGSFSTLEIQRTEQGDSAMYLCASSLATGALSSGNTIYFGEGSWLTVV.

V and J are TRBV19 and TRBJ2-7; the match to TRBD2 covers 8 bases. V dropped 1 base and J dropped 0; count of bases not matched to a gene: 8. Per germline, CDR1 LNHDA and CDR2 SQIVND (reference sequence). CDR3 length equals 17 residues. CDR3 sequence: CASSIGNPGTSSYEQYF. The CDR3 DNA follows: TGTGCCAGTAGTATAGGGAACCCCGGGACTAGCTCCTACGAGCAGTACTTC.

V and J are TRBV7-2 and TRBJ1-2; D gene ambiguous. The V gene's germline CDR1 is SGHTA and CDR2 FQGNSA. V was pared by 5 bases and J by 8 bases, with 18 bases between. There are 14 residues in the CDR3. The CDR3 region is CASSPPGGLSGYTF. The CDR3 region has the DNA TGTGCCAGCAGCCCGCCCGGCGGCCTCTCCGGCTACACCTTC.

The DNA for the CDR3 is TGTGCCAGCGAGGGACAGGGCTCCTACGAGCAGTACTTC. Its translation is CASEGQGSYEQYF. This chain connects TRBV28 to TRBJ2-7, with 9 bases matching TRBD1. Per the germline V gene, CDR1 is MDHEN and CDR2 is SYDVKM. With 8 bases clipped from V and 0 bases from J, the junction kept 2 bases outside the gene matches. This CDR3 comprises 13 residues.

V and J are TRBV27 and TRBJ2-7, with D unclear. The ends were cut back, 4 bases at V and 0 bases at J, with 10 bases in the middle. Germline CDR1 and CDR2: MNHEY and SMNVEV (reference sequence). The CDR3 has 14 amino acids. CDR3 loop: CASSSLRSSYEQYF. Written as DNA, the CDR3 is TGTGCCAGCAGTTCCCTCCGGTCCTCCTACGAGCAGTACTTC.

The DNA for the CDR3 is TGTCAGGACAGGGGTACGGGTGAGCAGTTCTTC. Translating it yields CQDRGTGEQFF. This chain links TRBV19 with TRBJ2-1, with TRBD1 matching 9 bases. This CDR3 has 11 residues. Looked up from germline, CDR1 is LNHDA and CDR2 is SQIVND (reference sequence).

The chain combines TRBV21-1 with TRBJ2-7; the D call TRBD2 from the table was never checked on the DNA. TRBV21-1 is labeled a pseudogene. This CDR3 spans 14 amino acids. The CDR3 spells CASSSGGLGAEQYF. The DNA of the CDR3 is TGTGCCAGCAGCTCCGGGGGACTAGGGGCCGAGCAGTACTTC.

The rearrangement uses TRBV28 and TRBJ2-7; 9 nucleotides match TRBD1. CDR1 is MDHEN and CDR2 is SYDVKM in the germline V gene. This CDR3 contains 15 residues. V shed 6 bases, J shed 2 bases, and the junction held 8 bases outside the gene matches. CDR3 coding DNA: TGTGCCAGCAGATCTCCGGACAGGGGAACCTACGAGCAGTACTTC. This sequence encodes CASRSPDRGTYEQYF.

The rearrangement links TRBV5-4 to TRBJ2-7; no clear D. The V gene's germline CDR1 is SGHNT and CDR2 YYREEE (reference sequence). Between the trimmed V and J ends, which lost 1 base and 4 bases, there was a span of 9 bases. The CDR3 covers 13 residues. The CDR3: CASSLFGGYEQYF. The CDR3 DNA reads as TGTGCCAGCAGCTTGTTCGGTGGTTACGAGCAGTACTTC. Full variable domain (remainder filled in from reference TRBV5-4 and TRBJ2-7): ETGVTQSPTHLIKTRGQQVTLRCSSQSGHNTVSWYQQALGQGPQFIFQYYREEENGRGNFPPRFSGLQFPNYSSELNVNALELDDSALYLCASSLFGGYEQYFGPGTRLTVT.

The rearrangement joins TRBV4-3 to TRBJ2-2; no definite D call. The CDR3 runs 18 residues. V was trimmed by 4 bases and J by 8 bases, leaving 26 bases between them. Germline assignment: CDR1 LGHNA and CDR2 YSLEER. The CDR3 sequence: CASSRYTTLNTKSGELFF. The CDR3 DNA follows: TGCGCCAGCAGCCGCTACACTACCCTAAATACAAAGTCAGGGGAGCTGTTTTTT.

The V gene is TRBV10-1, the J gene TRBJ2-5; the match to TRBD2 covers 10 bases. V was clipped by 4 bases and J by 0 bases; unmatched bases: 2. The CDR3 contains 15 residues. Per the germline V gene, CDR1 is WNHNN and CDR2 is SYGVQD (reference sequence). CDR3 protein: CASSVTSGYQETQYF. The CDR3 nucleotides are TGCGCCAGCAGTGTGACTAGCGGGTACCAAGAGACCCAGTACTTC.

The J gene is TRBJ2-3, the V gene TRBV9; possible D gene TRBD1, 5 bases. Trimming stripped 0 bases from V and 3 bases from J, with 14 bases between. The CDR3 consists of 16 residues. The germline V gene has CDR1 SGDLS and CDR2 YYNGEE. CDR3 DNA sequence: TGTGCCAGCAGCGTAGGTGAACTAAGGGGAACAGATACGCAGTATTTT. Encoded protein: CASSVGELRGTDTQYF.

The CDR3 nucleotides read TGTGCCAGTAGCCGACTTCCGGGACAGGGGACCTATGAGCAGTTCTTC. Encoded protein: CASSRLPGQGTYEQFF. The V and J genes are TRBV19 and TRBJ2-1; 10 nucleotides align to TRBD1. The V gene's germline CDR1 is LNHDA and CDR2 SQIVND (reference sequence). The CDR3 is made up of 16 amino acids. The J segment lost 8 bases and the V segment lost 6 bases, leaving 13 bases of the junction unmatched.

The chain is built from TRBV7-2 and TRBJ1-6; D not resolved. The CDR3 runs 16 residues. V was cut by 1 base and J by 6 bases, with 13 bases left in between. The V gene's germline CDR1 is SGHTA and CDR2 FQGNSA. The CDR3 loop reads CASSLVGVEFNSPLHF. The CDR3 bases are TGTGCCAGCAGCTTAGTCGGGGTTGAATTTAATTCACCCCTCCACTTT.

The chain uses TRBV5-4 and TRBJ2-3; TRBD2 matches 13 bases. The germline V gene has CDR1 SGHNT and CDR2 YYREEE (reference sequence). CDR3 size: 16 residues. Trimming took 4 bases from V and 6 from J; bases not matched to a gene: 8. CDR3 protein: CASSPRLAGGFDTQYF. CDR3 bases: TGTGCCAGCAGCCCTAGACTAGCGGGGGGTTTCGATACGCAGTATTTT.

The CDR3 coding sequence is TGTGCCAGCAGCGTACATAGAGAGCCTAGCACAGATACGCAGTATTTT. Protein sequence: CASSVHREPSTDTQYF. The chain carries TRBV9 and TRBJ2-3; D gene unclear. Germline CDR1 is SGDLS and CDR2 is YYNGEE. The CDR3 extends over 16 amino acids. Trimming took 1 base from V and 0 from J, leaving 12 bases between them.

The chain is built from TRBV5-4 and TRBJ2-5, with TRBD2 as a possible D gene (6 bases). Per the germline V gene, CDR1 is SGHNT and CDR2 is YYREEE (reference sequence). V dropped 2 bases and J dropped 1 base, with 12 bases sitting between them. The CDR3 contains 15 residues. In nucleotides, the CDR3 is TGTGCCAGCAGCTTCGACGGGGGAGTCCAAGAGACCCAGTACTTC. It encodes CASSFDGGVQETQYF.

This chain uses TRBV7-9 with TRBJ1-2; 7 nucleotides agree with TRBD1. After removal of 5 bases from V and 3 bases from J, the junction contained 9 bases not matched to a gene. Germline lookup yields CDR1 SEHNR and CDR2 FQNEAQ (reference sequence). This CDR3 is built from 15 residues. CDR3 DNA sequence: TGTGCCAGCAGCCTCGCCGGGACAGTGCACTATGGCTACACCTTC. Amino acids: CASSLAGTVHYGYTF.

The V and J genes are TRBV6-5 and TRBJ2-7, with 9 nucleotides matching TRBD2. The J segment lost 5 bases and the V segment lost 6 bases, leaving 8 bases of the junction unmatched. Germline CDR1 reads MNHEY; CDR2 reads SVGAGI. This CDR3 is 14 amino acids long. CDR3 in DNA: TGTGCCAGCAGCCAGGGACTAGCTTTCGACGAGCAGTACTTC. Encoded protein: CASSQGLAFDEQYF.

This clone showed up just once. V gene TRBV4-2 combines with J gene TRBJ1-1, with unresolved D. V lost 0 bases and J lost 5, with 13 bases in between. Germline V CDR1 and CDR2: LGHNA, YNFKEQ. The CDR3 totals 15 residues. The CDR3 DNA is TGTGCCAGCAGCCAAGATCCAGGCCATGGTACTGAAGCTTTCTTT. Encoded protein: CASSQDPGHGTEAFF.

This clone was found once. This chain connects TRBV2 to TRBJ2-7; the D gene is possibly TRBD1 (5 bases). CDR1 and CDR2 (germline): SNHLY, FYNNEI. V was trimmed by 5 bases and J by 6 bases, leaving 11 bases between them. The CDR3 contains 12 residues. CDR3 in DNA: TGTGCCAGCAGTATAGACCAGGGCGAGCAGTACTTC. It translates to CASSIDQGEQYF.

The gene calls are TRBV28 and TRBJ2-6, with a weak D call TRBD1 (6 bases). The CDR3 totals 18 residues. Germline V gives CDR1 MDHEN, CDR2 SYDVKM. The V and J ends lost 7 bases and 1 base respectively, with 20 bases between them. The DNA for the CDR3 is TGTGCCAGCACTGGCACAGGGTGGCTTTTGTCTGGGGCCAACGTCCTGACTTTC. Translated, it gives CASTGTGWLLSGANVLTF. Full variable domain (rest looked up from reference TRBV28 and TRBJ2-6): DVKVTQSSRYLVKRTGEKVFLECVQDMDHENMFWYRQDPGLGLRLIYFSYDVKMKEKGDIPEGYSVSREKKERFSLILESASTNQTSMYLCASTGTGWLLSGANVLTFGAGSRLTVL.

This chain connects TRBV4-3 to TRBJ2-1, with 10 bases fitting TRBD2. V gave up 4 bases and J gave up 2 bases; unmatched junction bases: 8. This CDR3 has 17 amino acids. Germline V gives CDR1 LGHNA, CDR2 YSLEER. CDR3 coding DNA: TGCGCCAGCAGCCCCCAGGTAGCGGGAGGAACCTACAATGAGCAGTTCTTC. Translated: CASSPQVAGGTYNEQFF.

In its sample, this clone was seen once. The chain is built from TRBV15 and TRBJ2-1; 7 bases align to TRBD1. Germline-derived CDR1 and CDR2 are LNHNV and YYDKDF (reference sequence). This CDR3 region has 15 residues. V trimming: 5 bases; J trimming: 4 bases; junction bases outside the gene matches: 8. The CDR3 DNA reads as TGTGCCACCAGCGGAAGAGGGGGCGCGTACAATGAGCAGTTCTTC. As protein: CATSGRGGAYNEQFF.

This clone was seen once. The chain combines TRBV7-3 with TRBJ2-5, with 9 positions matching TRBD2. CDR1 SGHTA and CDR2 FQGTGA come from the germline V gene. Trimming at V came to 2 bases and at J to 4 bases, leaving 2 bases not matched to a gene. CDR3 length equals 14 residues. In DNA, the CDR3 is TGTGCCAGCAGCTTAGGCGGGGGGGCAGAGACCCAGTACTTC. It specifies CASSLGGGAETQYF.